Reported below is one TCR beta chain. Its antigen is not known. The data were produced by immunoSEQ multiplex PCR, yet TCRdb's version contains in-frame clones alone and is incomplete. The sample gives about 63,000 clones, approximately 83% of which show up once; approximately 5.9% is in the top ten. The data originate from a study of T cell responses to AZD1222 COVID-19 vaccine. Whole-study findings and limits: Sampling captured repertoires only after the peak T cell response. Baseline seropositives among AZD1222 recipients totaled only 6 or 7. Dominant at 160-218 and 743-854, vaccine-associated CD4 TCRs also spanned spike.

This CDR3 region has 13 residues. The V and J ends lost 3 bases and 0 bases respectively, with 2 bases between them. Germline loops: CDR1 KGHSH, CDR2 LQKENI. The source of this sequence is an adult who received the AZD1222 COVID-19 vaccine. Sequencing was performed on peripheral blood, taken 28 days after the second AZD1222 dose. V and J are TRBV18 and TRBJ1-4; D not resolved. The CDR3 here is CASSPATNEKLFF. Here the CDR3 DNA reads TGTGCCAGCTCACCCGCAACTAATGAAAAACTGTTTTTT. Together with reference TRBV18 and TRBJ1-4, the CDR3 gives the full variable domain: NAGVMQNPRHLVRRRGQEARLRCSPMKGHSHVYWYRQLPEEGLKFMVYLQKENIIDESGMPKERFSAEFPKEGPSILRIQQVVRGDSAAYFCASSPATNEKLFFGSGTQLSVL.